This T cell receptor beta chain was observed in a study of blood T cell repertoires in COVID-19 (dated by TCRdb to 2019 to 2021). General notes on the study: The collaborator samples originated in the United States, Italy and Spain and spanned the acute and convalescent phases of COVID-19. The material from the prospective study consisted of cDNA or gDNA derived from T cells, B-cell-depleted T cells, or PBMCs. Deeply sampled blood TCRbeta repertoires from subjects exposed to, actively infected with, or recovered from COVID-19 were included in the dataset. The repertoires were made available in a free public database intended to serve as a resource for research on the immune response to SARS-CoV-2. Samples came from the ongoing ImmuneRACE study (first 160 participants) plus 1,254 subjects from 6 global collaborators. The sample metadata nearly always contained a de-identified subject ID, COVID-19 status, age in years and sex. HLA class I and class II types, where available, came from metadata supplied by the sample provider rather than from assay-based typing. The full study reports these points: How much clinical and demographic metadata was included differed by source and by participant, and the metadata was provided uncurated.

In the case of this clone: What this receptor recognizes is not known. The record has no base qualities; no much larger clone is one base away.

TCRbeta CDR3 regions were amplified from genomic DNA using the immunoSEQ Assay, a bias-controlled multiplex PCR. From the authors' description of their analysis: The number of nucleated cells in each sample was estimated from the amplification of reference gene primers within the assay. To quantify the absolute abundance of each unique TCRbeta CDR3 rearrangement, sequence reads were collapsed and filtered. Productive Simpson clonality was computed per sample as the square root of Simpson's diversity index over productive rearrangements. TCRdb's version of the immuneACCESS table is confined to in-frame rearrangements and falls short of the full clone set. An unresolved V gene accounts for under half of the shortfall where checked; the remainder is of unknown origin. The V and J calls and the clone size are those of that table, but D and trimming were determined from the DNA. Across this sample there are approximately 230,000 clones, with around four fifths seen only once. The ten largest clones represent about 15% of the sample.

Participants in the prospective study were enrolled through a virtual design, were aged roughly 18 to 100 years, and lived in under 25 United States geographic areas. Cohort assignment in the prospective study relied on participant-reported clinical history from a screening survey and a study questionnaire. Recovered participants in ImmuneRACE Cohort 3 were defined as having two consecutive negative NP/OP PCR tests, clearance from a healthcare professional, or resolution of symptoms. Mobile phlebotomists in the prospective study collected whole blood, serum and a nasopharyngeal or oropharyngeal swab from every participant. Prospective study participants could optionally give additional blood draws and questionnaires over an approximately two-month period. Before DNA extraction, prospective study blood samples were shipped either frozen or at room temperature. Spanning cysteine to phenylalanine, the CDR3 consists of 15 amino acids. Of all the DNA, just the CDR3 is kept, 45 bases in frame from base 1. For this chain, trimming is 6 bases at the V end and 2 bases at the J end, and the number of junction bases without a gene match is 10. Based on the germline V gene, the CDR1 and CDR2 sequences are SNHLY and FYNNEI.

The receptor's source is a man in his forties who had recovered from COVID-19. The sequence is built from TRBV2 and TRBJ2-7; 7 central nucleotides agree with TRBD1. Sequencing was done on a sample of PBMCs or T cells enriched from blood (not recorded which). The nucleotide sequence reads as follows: TGTGCCAGCAGCCGGACAGGAACTTTAACCTACGAGCAGTACTTC. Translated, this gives CASSRTGTLTYEQYF.